This is a list of T cell receptor beta chains from one sample in a study of T cells in tumors after PD-1 blockade. Assay: immunoSEQ multiplex PCR; the TCRdb copy retains only in-frame clones and omits some. In the table there are 54,000 or so clones, about four fifths of which are singletons. This specimen consisted of PBMCs, obtained before anti-PD-1 treatment. The source is a human donor with basal cell carcinoma. Each CDR3 is given with its conserved first and last residue. The D gene is left open where the match is weak. Some rows mark clone size as missing; the rest say once, few, many or name a class of expanded clone.

d_gene,len,v_gene,j_gene,abundance,CDR3nt,CDR3aa
TRBD1,17,TRBV7-2,TRBJ1-5,NA,TGTGCCAGCAGCTTAGTGCCAGGGGGCCTGGGCAATCAGCCCCAGCATTTT,CASSLVPGGLGNQPQHF
TRBD1,15,TRBV20-1,TRBJ2-7,NA,TGCAGTGCTAGTACTCTGGGACAGGGCTCCTACGAGCAGTACTTC,CSASTLGQGSYEQYF
NA,14,TRBV6-5,TRBJ2-1,NA,TGTGCCAGCAGTTACTCGGCCGAGGGGAATGAGCAGTTCTTC,CASSYSAEGNEQFF
TRBD1,13,TRBV5-1,TRBJ2-5,NA,TGCGCCAGCAGCTGGACAGGGGAGGAGACCCAGTACTTC,CASSWTGEETQYF
NA,17,TRBV7-6,TRBJ1-3,NA,TGTGCCAGCAGCCCGCAGCGTCGGGAATACTCTGGAAACACCATATATTTT,CASSPQRREYSGNTIYF
NA,13,TRBV12-3/TRBV12-4,TRBJ2-5,NA,TGTGCCAGCAGTCCAGGGCTCCAAGAGACCCAGTACTTC,CASSPGLQETQYF
TRBD2,17,TRBV4-1,TRBJ2-1,NA,TGCGCCAGCAGCCACGCCACTGCGGGGGGGTCTTACAATGAGCAGTTCTTC,CASSHATAGGSYNEQFF
NA,14,TRBV23-1,TRBJ1-1,NA,TGCGCCAGCACTCCGCCGCAGGGTACCACTGAAGCTTTCTTT,CASTPPQGTTEAFF
NA,17,TRBV5-6,TRBJ1-4,few,TGTGCCAGCAGCGAACGGGACTCAGTGGACCTCAAGGAAAAACTGTTTTTT,CASSERDSVDLKEKLFF
NA,13,TRBV12-5,TRBJ2-7,NA,TGTGCTAGTGGTCCAGGCTCTTCCTACGAGCAGTACTTC,CASGPGSSYEQYF
TRBD2,15,TRBV9,TRBJ2-1,NA,TGTGCCAGCAGCCCTGGGGGGACTAGCTACAATGAGCAGTTCTTC,CASSPGGTSYNEQFF
TRBD1,15,TRBV30,TRBJ1-5,once,TGTGCCTGGAGTCCCGGGACAGGGGGCAGACAGCCCCAGCATTTT,CAWSPGTGGRQPQHF
NA,14,TRBV5-1,TRBJ1-4,NA,TGCGCCAGCAGCTTGGGTATGGGAAATGAAAAACTGTTTTTT,CASSLGMGNEKLFF
NA,14,TRBV7-9,TRBJ1-6,NA,TGTGCCAGCAGCTTTGGGACCGAATATTCACCCCTCCACTTT,CASSFGTEYSPLHF
TRBD2,15,TRBV6-2/TRBV6-3,TRBJ2-1,NA,TGTGCCAGCAGCCTTGGACTAGCAGTCTACAATGAGCAGTTCTTC,CASSLGLAVYNEQFF
NA,15,TRBV30,TRBJ1-4,NA,TGTGCCTGGAGTCAGGGCCCTACAACTAATGAAAAACTGTTTTTT,CAWSQGPTTNEKLFF
NA,14,TRBV6-5,TRBJ2-7,NA,TGTGCCAGCAGTCTTTCTTTGGGTAACCACGAGCAGTACTTC,CASSLSLGNHEQYF
TRBD1,15,TRBV15,TRBJ2-2,NA,TGTGCCACCAGCAGCAGGACAGGGCGCGCCGGGGAGCTGTTTTTT,CATSSRTGRAGELFF